This passage covers 26 T cell receptor beta chains from one sample sequenced in a study of cytomegalovirus exposure and HLA in healthy donors. 13 Jbeta primers and 60 Vbeta primers were used for the PCR. TCRdb's copy holds only in-frame clones and misses some; the assay was immunoSEQ multiplex PCR. This table has fewer than 200,000 clones, roughly 80% appearing once. The specimen was PBMCs. Every receptor here comes from a woman between 18 and 29 years old in good health and CMV-seronegative.

The rearrangement joins TRBV19 to TRBJ2-6; D might be TRBD1 (5 bases). In germline, CDR1 is LNHDA, CDR2 SQIVND (reference sequence). The CDR3 is made up of 17 amino acids. V lost 6 bases and J 0 bases, leaving 15 bases between the germline ends. CDR3 DNA: TGTGCCAGTAGCAACTTCGACAGTCTCTCTGGGGCCAACGTCCTGACTTTC. This encodes CASSNFDSLSGANVLTF.

The chain joins TRBV5-8 to TRBJ2-7; no clear D gene. Between the trimmed V and J ends, which lost 4 bases and 0 bases, there was a span of 8 bases. CDR1 and CDR2 from the germline V gene are SGHTS and YDEGEE. The CDR3 runs to 13 residues. Here the CDR3 reads CASSRSISYEQYF. CDR3 nucleotide sequence: TGTGCCAGCAGCCGGAGTATCTCCTACGAGCAGTACTTC.

This sequence joins TRBV7-9 and TRBJ2-7; 9 nucleotides align to TRBD1. J lost 3 bases, V lost 5 bases, and 5 bases had no gene match. Germline V gene data show CDR1 as SEHNR and CDR2 as FQNEAQ (reference sequence). This CDR3 has 14 amino acids. CDR3 sequence (DNA): TGTGCCAGCAGCCCGGGACAGGGAGTCTACGAGCAGTACTTC. This gives the protein CASSPGQGVYEQYF.

The genes are TRBV2 and TRBJ1-1; possibly TRBD1 for D (6 bases). Germline V gives CDR1 SNHLY, CDR2 FYNNEI. V was pared by 6 bases and J by 0 bases, with 14 bases between. This CDR3 has 15 amino acids. CDR3 bases: TGTGCCAGCAGCGTTACAGGGAAAATGAACACTGAAGCTTTCTTT. This sequence encodes CASSVTGKMNTEAFF. The variable domain in full, with the rest retrieved from reference TRBV2 and TRBJ1-1, is EPEVTQTPSHQVTQMGQEVILRCVPISNHLYFYWYRQILGQKVEFLVSFYNNEISEKSEIFDDQFSVERPDGSNFTLKIRSTKLEDSAMYFCASSVTGKMNTEAFFGQGTRLTVV.

This clone was counted a single time. The chain joins TRBV10-3 to TRBJ2-7; 8 bases agree with TRBD1. The germline V gene has CDR1 ENHRY and CDR2 SYGVKD. The CDR3 has 16 amino acids. Germline trimming cut 8 bases from V and 1 base from J; bases unmatched to any gene: 13. As DNA, the CDR3 is TGTGCCATCCGTCAATCCGGGACAGGTCTTTCCTACGAGCAGTACTTC. It translates to CAIRQSGTGLSYEQYF.

The chain employs TRBV5-1 and TRBJ2-6; 8 nucleotides line up with TRBD1. The CDR3 has 18 amino acids. Germline loops: CDR1 SGHRS, CDR2 YFSETQ. V shed 0 bases and J 3 bases; nucleotides not matched to a gene: 8. This CDR3 reads CASSLVGQDPFGANVLTF. The CDR3 DNA sequence: TGCGCCAGCAGCTTGGTGGGACAGGACCCCTTTGGGGCCAACGTCCTGACTTTC.

In this sample, this clone turned up a few times. The genes are TRBV30 and TRBJ2-2, with a tentative D call TRBD1 (6 bases). Looked up from germline, CDR1 is GTSNPN and CDR2 is SVGIG (reference sequence). This CDR3 has 12 amino acids. Trimming pared 4 bases from V and 7 bases from J, leaving 10 bases between. CDR3 amino acids: CAWTVTGGELFF. In nucleotides, the CDR3 is TGTGCCTGGACAGTGACAGGCGGGGAGCTGTTTTTT.

The rearrangement uses TRBV28 and TRBJ2-7; a possible D gene is TRBD1 (5 bases). There are 14 residues in the CDR3. Germline CDR1 reads MDHEN; CDR2 reads SYDVKM. The V and J ends lost 8 bases and 2 bases respectively, with 16 bases between them. The CDR3 bases are TGTGCCAGCTCTAAGGGGCAGTGGGCCTACGAGCAGTACTTC. Its translation: CASSKGQWAYEQYF.

V is TRBV30 and J is TRBJ1-6; TRBD1 is a possible D gene (5 bases). This CDR3 comprises 16 residues. From germline, CDR1 is GTSNPN and CDR2 SVGIG (reference sequence). Trimming took 3 bases from V and 9 from J, leaving 21 bases between them. The CDR3 coding sequence is TGTGCCTGGAGGGGTGGGGGGAGACAGCAGCTTTCACCCCTCCACTTT. It encodes CAWRGGGRQQLSPLHF.

This sequence joins TRBV30 and TRBJ1-4; the D is unclear. This CDR3 has 13 residues. CDR1 and CDR2 from the germline V gene are GTSNPN and SVGIG (reference sequence). Trimming removed 4 bases at V and 13 bases at J, with 19 bases between. DNA of the CDR3: TGTGCCTGGAATGGGCAGCCGGCCGCAGGACTGTTTTTT. It codes for CAWNGQPAAGLFF.

The V call is TRBV13, the J call TRBJ2-7; 10 bases are a match to TRBD1. CDR1 is PRHDT and CDR2 is FYEKMQ in the germline V gene (reference sequence). The CDR3 sequence is 17 residues long. V shed 4 bases, J shed 5 bases, and the junction held 14 bases outside the gene matches. CDR3 loop: CASSSVRAGTGVDEQYF. The CDR3 nucleotides are TGTGCCAGCAGCTCGGTTAGGGCCGGGACAGGGGTAGACGAGCAGTACTTC.

CDR3 in DNA: TGTGCCAGCAGCTCAAATCCGGGACAAACCTACAATGAGCAGTTCTTC. Translation gives CASSSNPGQTYNEQFF. This chain joins TRBV7-3 and TRBJ2-1; D might be TRBD1 (6 bases). The germline gives CDR1 SGHTA, CDR2 FQGTGA. This CDR3 contains 16 residues. V was clipped by 4 bases and J by 2 bases, with 15 bases between them. Together with reference TRBV7-3 and TRBJ2-1, the CDR3 gives the full variable domain: GAGVSQTPSNKVTEKGKYVELRCDPISGHTALYWYRQSLGQGPEFLIYFQGTGAADDSGLPNDRFFAVRPEGSVSTLKIQRTERGDSAVYLCASSSNPGQTYNEQFFGPGTRLTVL.

The chain recombines TRBV4-1 with TRBJ2-7; 7 bases are shared with TRBD1. V lost 3 bases, J lost 1 base, and 6 bases stayed unmatched. This CDR3 is built from 15 residues. CDR1 is MGHRA, CDR2 YSYEKL, per germline. DNA for the CDR3: TGCGCCAGCAGCCAGATCCGGGACAGTTCCTACGAGCAGTACTTC. This translates into CASSQIRDSSYEQYF.

The rearrangement links TRBV7-6 to TRBJ2-1, with 11 positions matching TRBD2. CDR1 and CDR2 (germline): SGHVS, FNYEAQ. There are 14 residues in the CDR3. With 2 bases clipped from V and 6 bases from J, the junction kept 0 bases outside the gene matches. This CDR3 is CASSLTSGSNEQFF. CDR3 DNA sequence: TGTGCCAGCAGCTTAACTAGCGGGAGCAATGAGCAGTTCTTC. The complete variable domain, with remaining parts taken from reference TRBV7-6 and TRBJ2-1, reads GAGVSQSPRYKVTKRGQDVALRCDPISGHVSLYWYRQALGQGPEFLTYFNYEAQQDKSGLPNDRFSAERPEGSISTLTIQRTEQRDSAMYRCASSLTSGSNEQFFGPGTRLTVL.

This chain joins TRBV7-6 and TRBJ1-5; no clear D gene. CDR1 and CDR2 from the germline V gene are SGHVS and FNYEAQ. This CDR3 region has 12 residues. Trimming shortened V by 2 bases and J by 9 bases, and 8 bases separated the two germline ends. The CDR3 spells CASSLLYGPQHF. The CDR3 DNA is TGTGCCAGCAGCTTACTTTACGGGCCCCAGCATTTT.

The chain has TRBV5-4 and TRBJ2-3; possible D gene TRBD2, 6 bases. V was clipped by 3 bases and J by 4 bases, with 15 bases between them. Germline CDR1 is SGHNT and CDR2 is YYREEE (reference sequence). There are 15 residues in the CDR3. CDR3 residues: CASSSEGLSPDTQYF. CDR3 coding DNA: TGTGCCAGCAGCTCAGAGGGACTGTCGCCAGATACGCAGTATTTT.

This clone was seen just once. The V call is TRBV6-6, the J call TRBJ1-5; no definite D call. Germline V lookup: CDR1 MNHNY, CDR2 SVGAGI (reference sequence). V was pared by 8 bases and J by 9 bases, with 8 bases between. There are 10 residues in the CDR3. CDR3 loop: CASGTGPQHF. The CDR3 region has the DNA TGTGCCAGCGGTACCGGGCCCCAGCATTTT.

The table lists this clone with a count of one. The J gene is TRBJ2-1, the V gene TRBV5-1; 7 bases agree with TRBD2. V was clipped by 7 bases and J by 7 bases; unmatched bases: 14. The CDR3 extends over 15 amino acids. CDR1 and CDR2 from the germline V gene are SGHRS and YFSETQ. The CDR3 DNA is TGCGCCAGCCGACCCTGGGGGGGTAGCGAGAATGAGCAGTTCTTC. It is translated as CASRPWGGSENEQFF.

The chain has TRBV7-6 and TRBJ2-1, with 8 bases identical to TRBD2. Germline assignment: CDR1 SGHVS and CDR2 FNYEAQ. This CDR3 comprises 14 residues. The V segment lost 4 bases and the J segment 7 bases; nucleotides outside the gene matches: 6. This chain's CDR3 is CASSYGTRINEQFF. CDR3 nucleotide sequence: TGTGCCAGCAGCTATGGGACTAGGATTAATGAGCAGTTCTTC.

The chain has TRBV4-3 and TRBJ2-7; TRBD2 matches at 12 bases. This CDR3 spans 16 amino acids. Germline V gene data show CDR1 as LGHNA and CDR2 as YSLEER. The trim removed 4 bases at V and 5 bases at J, leaving 9 bases unmatched. The DNA for the CDR3 is TGCGCCAGCAGCCGAAGCCTAGCGGGAGGGAACCACGAGCAGTACTTC. This gives the protein CASSRSLAGGNHEQYF.

The chain uses TRBV5-4 and TRBJ1-2; 8 nucleotides align to TRBD1. V dropped 1 base and J dropped 7; count of bases not matched to a gene: 9. The CDR3 is 15 amino acids. In germline, CDR1 is SGHNT, CDR2 YYREEE (reference sequence). The CDR3: CASSLTGQGDGGYTF. In DNA, the CDR3 is TGTGCCAGCAGCTTGACAGGACAGGGTGACGGTGGCTACACCTTC.

The V call is TRBV19, the J call TRBJ2-5; 12 bases fit TRBD2. Germline V lookup: CDR1 LNHDA, CDR2 SQIVND (reference sequence). V dropped 7 bases and J dropped 5; count of bases not matched to a gene: 8. The CDR3 contains 15 residues. This CDR3 is CASTPTSGSWETQYF. The CDR3 DNA is TGTGCCAGTACCCCGACTAGCGGGAGCTGGGAGACCCAGTACTTC.

The CDR3 here is CASSTDRGGSYEQYF. In DNA form, the CDR3 reads TGTGCCAGCAGCACGGACAGGGGGGGCTCCTACGAGCAGTACTTC. The genes are TRBV5-4 and TRBJ2-5, with 10 positions matching TRBD1. The J call is in doubt because the DNA end fits TRBJ2-7 better. CDR3 length: 15 residues. CDR1 and CDR2 from the germline V gene are SGHNT and YYREEE (reference sequence).

The chain links TRBV19 to TRBJ1-2, with D possibly being TRBD1 (6 bases). The CDR3 has 14 amino acids. V lost 10 bases to trimming and J lost 1 base, with 16 bases between them. From germline, CDR1 is LNHDA and CDR2 SQIVND (reference sequence). DNA for the CDR3: TGTGCCACCCGAGTGACAGGCGGTAACTATGGCTACACCTTC. Amino acids: CATRVTGGNYGYTF.

This chain links TRBV7-3 with TRBJ2-7, with 12 bases fitting TRBD2. J lost 0 bases, V lost 5 bases, and 20 bases had no gene match. Germline V lookup: CDR1 SGHTA, CDR2 FQGTGA. This CDR3 is built from 21 residues. CDR3 loop: CASSPGWALGLAGSSSYEQYF. The CDR3 DNA sequence: TGTGCCAGCAGCCCCGGGTGGGCCCTCGGACTAGCGGGATCCTCCTCCTACGAGCAGTACTTC.

This clone was seen a few times. The rearrangement joins TRBV7-6 to TRBJ2-3, with 8 nucleotides matching TRBD2. CDR3 length: 18 amino acids. Trimming cost V 3 bases and J 3 bases; bases outside gene matches: 14. Germline CDR1 SGHVS, CDR2 FNYEAQ. The CDR3 loop is CASSFPTETSADTDTQYF. The CDR3 region has the DNA TGTGCCAGCAGCTTTCCGACCGAGACTAGCGCAGATACAGATACGCAGTATTTT.